This T cell receptor beta chain came from a study of persistence of HIV-infected CD4 T cells. Overall study context: Anti-CD3/anti-CD28 stimulation activated a higher proportion of cells than antigen stimulation, with lower memory fraction.

Whole-study results and caveats: Within sorted populations, more oligoclonal TCRs accompanied more oligoclonal proviruses. Degenerate expanded CDR3beta sequences were enriched among CMV- and Gag-responding cells.

Anti-CD3/anti-CD28 beads served as a nonspecific positive control stimulus. Sorting selected CD4+ T cells upregulating both CD40 ligand and CD69. Anti-CD28/CD49d costimulation, CD40-blocking antibody and enfuvirtide were given to CD8-depleted PBMCs for 18 hours. This was the immunoSEQ version 4 assay in survey mode. Produced via immunoSEQ multiplex PCR; TCRdb's table is partial and in-frame only. This sample carries some 45,000 clones, approximately 90% of them seen once, and the ten largest clones take 0.4% to 0.5%. This clone was observed a few times. Its antigen remains unknown. Germline CDR1 is LGHDT and CDR2 is YNNKEL (reference sequence). The CDR3 sequence is 13 residues long. Unmatched junction bases numbered 5, after V lost 10 bases and J lost 0 bases.

Sequences were derived from CD4+ T cells sorted from PBMCs after approximately 19-hour stimulation, sampled from a patient who received antiretroviral therapy. V is TRBV3-1 (or the pseudogene TRBV3-2) and J is TRBJ1-1; TRBD1 matches 7 bases. This receptor was identified in an adult woman with HIV who was CMV-seropositive. CDR3 loop: CATGTDLNTEAFF. The CDR3 region has the DNA TGTGCCACCGGGACAGATCTGAACACTGAAGCTTTCTTT.